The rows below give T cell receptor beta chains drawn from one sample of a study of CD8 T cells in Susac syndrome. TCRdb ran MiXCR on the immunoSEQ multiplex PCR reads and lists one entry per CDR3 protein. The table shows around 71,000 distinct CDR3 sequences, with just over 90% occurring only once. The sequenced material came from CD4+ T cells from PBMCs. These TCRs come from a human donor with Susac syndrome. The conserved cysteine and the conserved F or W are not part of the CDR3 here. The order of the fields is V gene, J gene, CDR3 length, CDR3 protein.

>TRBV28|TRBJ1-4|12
ASTLAPEGEKLF
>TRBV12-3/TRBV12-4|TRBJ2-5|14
ASSLALGLAEETQY
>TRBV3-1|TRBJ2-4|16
ASSPQWGGDLAKNIQY
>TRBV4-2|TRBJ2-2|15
ASSQPRQATNTGELF
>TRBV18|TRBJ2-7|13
ASSSERTGFNEQY
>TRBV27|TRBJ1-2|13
ASSPSDREASGYT
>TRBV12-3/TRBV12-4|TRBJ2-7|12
ASSLAGGPYEQY
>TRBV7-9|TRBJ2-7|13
ASSFVQGFAYEQY
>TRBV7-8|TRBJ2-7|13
ASSLVPQFSYEQY
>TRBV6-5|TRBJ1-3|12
ASTRGTAGNTIY
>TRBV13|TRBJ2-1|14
ASSSRLASSYNEQF
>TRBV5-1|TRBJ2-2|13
ASSLDTGDTGELF
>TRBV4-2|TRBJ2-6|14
ASSQDGSSGANVLT
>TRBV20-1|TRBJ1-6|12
SAEKVQGNSPLH
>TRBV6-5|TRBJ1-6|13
ASSYWGQGRSPLH
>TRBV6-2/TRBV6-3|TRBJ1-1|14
ASSFPQTGTSGEAF
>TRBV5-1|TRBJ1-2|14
ASSLASLLPNYGYT
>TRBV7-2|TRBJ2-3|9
ASSIRHTQY
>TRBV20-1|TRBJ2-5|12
SAWDRVAGETQY
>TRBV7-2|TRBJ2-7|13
ASSLGGGYSYEQY
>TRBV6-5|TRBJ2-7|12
ASSYGTGSHEQY
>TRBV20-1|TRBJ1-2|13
SVSEGSATNYGYT
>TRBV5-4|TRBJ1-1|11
ASSLQIDREAF
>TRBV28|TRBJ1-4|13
ASSSDRETNEKLF
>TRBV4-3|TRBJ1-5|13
ASSLTLDSNQPQH
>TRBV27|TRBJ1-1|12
ASSRGGGNTEAF
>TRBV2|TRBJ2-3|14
ANSRQGALSTDTQY
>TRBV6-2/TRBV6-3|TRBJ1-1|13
ASTFWGGLNTEAF
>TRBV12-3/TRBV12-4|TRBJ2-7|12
ASSLRDIPYEQY
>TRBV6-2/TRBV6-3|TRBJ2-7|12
ASSYHGPIYEQY
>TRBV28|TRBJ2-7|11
ASSFRGWYEQY
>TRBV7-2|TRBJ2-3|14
ASSKQLAGGTDTQY
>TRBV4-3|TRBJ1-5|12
ASSQDPRNQPQH
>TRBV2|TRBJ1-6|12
ASGIGRGYSPLH
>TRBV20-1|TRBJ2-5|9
SASGKETQY
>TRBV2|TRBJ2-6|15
ASSDPGLSSGANVLT
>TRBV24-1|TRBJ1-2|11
ATMDGSNYGYT
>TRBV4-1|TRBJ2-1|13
ASSQGQGSQLGQF
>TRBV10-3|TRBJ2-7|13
AISDWDRGGYEQY
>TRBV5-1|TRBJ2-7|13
ASRPLAGPSYEQY